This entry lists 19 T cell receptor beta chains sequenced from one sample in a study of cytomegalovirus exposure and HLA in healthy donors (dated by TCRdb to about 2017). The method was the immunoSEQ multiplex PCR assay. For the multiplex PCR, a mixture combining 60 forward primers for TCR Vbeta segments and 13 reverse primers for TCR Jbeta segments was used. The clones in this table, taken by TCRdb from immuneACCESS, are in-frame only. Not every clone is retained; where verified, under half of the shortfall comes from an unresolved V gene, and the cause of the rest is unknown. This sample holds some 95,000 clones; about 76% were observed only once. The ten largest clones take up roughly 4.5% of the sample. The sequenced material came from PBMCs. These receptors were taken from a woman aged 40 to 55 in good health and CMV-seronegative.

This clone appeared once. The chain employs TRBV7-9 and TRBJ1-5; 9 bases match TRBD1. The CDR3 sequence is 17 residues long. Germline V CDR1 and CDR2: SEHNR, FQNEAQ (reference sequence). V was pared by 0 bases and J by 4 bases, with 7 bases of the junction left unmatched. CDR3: CASSLAPTGGRNQPQHF. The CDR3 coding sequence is TGTGCCAGCAGCTTAGCACCCACAGGGGGCAGGAATCAGCCCCAGCATTTT. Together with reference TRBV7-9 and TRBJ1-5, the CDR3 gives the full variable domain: DTGVSQNPRHKITKRGQNVTFRCDPISEHNRLYWYRQTLGQGPEFLTYFQNEAQLEKSRLLSDRFSAERPKGSFSTLEIQRTEQGDSAMYLCASSLAPTGGRNQPQHFGDGTRLSIL.

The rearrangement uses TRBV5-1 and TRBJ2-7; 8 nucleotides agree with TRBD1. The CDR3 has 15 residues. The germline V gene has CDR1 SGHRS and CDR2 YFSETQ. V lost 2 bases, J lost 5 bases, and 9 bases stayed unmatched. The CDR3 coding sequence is TGCGCCAGCAGCTTAACCCCGGGACAGGCTGACGAGCAGTACTTC. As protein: CASSLTPGQADEQYF.

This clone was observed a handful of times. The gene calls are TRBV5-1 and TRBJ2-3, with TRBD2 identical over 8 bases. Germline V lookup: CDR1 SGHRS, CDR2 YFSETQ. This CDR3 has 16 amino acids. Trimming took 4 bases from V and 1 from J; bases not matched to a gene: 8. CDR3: CASSPQGAGGTDTQYF. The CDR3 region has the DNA TGCGCCAGCAGCCCCCAGGGAGCGGGGGGCACAGATACGCAGTATTTT. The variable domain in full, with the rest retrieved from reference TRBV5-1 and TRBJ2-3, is KAGVTQTPRYLIKTRGQQVTLSCSPISGHRSVSWYQQTPGQGLQFLFEYFSETQRNKGNFPGRFSGRQFSNSRSEMNVSTLELGDSALYLCASSPQGAGGTDTQYFGPGTRLTVL.

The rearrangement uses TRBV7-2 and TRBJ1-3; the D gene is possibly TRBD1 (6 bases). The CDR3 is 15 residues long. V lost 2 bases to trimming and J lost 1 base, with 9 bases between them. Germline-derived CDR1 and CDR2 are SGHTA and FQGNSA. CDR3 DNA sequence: TGTACCAGCAGCTTAAACAGGGTGTCTGGAAACACCATATATTTT. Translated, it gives CTSSLNRVSGNTIYF.

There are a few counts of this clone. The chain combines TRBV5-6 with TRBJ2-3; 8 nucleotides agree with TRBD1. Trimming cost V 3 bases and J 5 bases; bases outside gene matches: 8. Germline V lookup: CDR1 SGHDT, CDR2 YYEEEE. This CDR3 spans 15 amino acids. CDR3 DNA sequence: TGTGCCAGCAGCTGGGACAGGAGTCCAAGAGATACGCAGTATTTT. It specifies CASSWDRSPRDTQYF.

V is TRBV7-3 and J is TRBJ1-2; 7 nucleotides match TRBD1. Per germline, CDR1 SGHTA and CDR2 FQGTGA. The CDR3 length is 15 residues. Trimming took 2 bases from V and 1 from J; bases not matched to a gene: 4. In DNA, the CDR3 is TGTGCCAGCAGCTTAGAGGGGGCTAATAACTATGGCTACACCTTC. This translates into CASSLEGANNYGYTF.

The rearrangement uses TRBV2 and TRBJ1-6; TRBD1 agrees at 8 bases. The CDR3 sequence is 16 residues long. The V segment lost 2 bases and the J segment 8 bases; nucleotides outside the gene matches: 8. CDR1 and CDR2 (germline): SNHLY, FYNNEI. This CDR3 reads CASSEFWTGKYSPLHF. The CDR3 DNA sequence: TGTGCCAGCAGTGAATTTTGGACAGGGAAATATTCACCCCTCCACTTT.

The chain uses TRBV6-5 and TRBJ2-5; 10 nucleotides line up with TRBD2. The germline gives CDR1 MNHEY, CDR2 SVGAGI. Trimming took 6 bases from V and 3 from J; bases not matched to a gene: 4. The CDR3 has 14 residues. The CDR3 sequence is CASRVAGGKETQYF. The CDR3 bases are TGTGCCAGCAGGGTAGCGGGGGGAAAAGAGACCCAGTACTTC.

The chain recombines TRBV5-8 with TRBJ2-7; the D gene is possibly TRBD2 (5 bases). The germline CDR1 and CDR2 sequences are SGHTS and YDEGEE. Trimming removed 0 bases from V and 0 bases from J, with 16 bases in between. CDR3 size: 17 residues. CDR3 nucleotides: TGTGCCAGCAGCTTGGCCGTGGTGAGTACTAGCTCCTACGAGCAGTACTTC. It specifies CASSLAVVSTSSYEQYF.

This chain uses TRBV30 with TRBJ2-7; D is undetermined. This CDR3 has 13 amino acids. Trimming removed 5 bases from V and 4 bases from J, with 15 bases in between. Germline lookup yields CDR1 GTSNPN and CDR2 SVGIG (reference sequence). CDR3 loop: CAWDVSKQYEQYF. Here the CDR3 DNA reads TGTGCCTGGGATGTGAGTAAACAGTACGAGCAGTACTTC.

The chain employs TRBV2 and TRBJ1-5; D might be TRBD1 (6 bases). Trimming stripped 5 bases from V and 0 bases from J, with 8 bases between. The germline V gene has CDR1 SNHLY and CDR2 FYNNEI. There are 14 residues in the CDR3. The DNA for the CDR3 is TGTGCCAGCAGTCGCAGGGGTAGCAATCAGCCCCAGCATTTT. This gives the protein CASSRRGSNQPQHF.

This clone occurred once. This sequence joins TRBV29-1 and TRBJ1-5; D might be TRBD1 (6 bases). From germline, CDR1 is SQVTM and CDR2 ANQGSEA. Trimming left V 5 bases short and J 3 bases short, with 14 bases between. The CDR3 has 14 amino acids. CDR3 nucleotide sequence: TGCAGCGTTCTTTTAAACAGGGACAATCAGCCCCAGCATTTT. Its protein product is CSVLLNRDNQPQHF. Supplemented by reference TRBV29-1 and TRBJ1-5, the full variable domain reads SAVISQKPSRDICQRGTSLTIQCQVDSQVTMMFWYRQQPGQSLTLIATANQGSEATYESGFVIDKFPISRPNLTFSTLTVSNMSPEDSSIYLCSVLLNRDNQPQHFGDGTRLSIL.

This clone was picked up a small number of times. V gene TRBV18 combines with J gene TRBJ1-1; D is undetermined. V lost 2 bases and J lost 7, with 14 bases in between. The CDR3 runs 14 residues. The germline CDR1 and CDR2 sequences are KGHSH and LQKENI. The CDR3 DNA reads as TGTGCCAGCTCACCAGAGGTATCGGGGAGTGAAGCTTTCTTT. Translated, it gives CASSPEVSGSEAFF.

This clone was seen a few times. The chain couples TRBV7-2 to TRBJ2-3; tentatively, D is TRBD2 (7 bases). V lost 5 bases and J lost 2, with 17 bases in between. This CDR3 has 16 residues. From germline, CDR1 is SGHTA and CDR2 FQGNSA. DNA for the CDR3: TGTGCCAGCAGCCGGAGAGCGGGACAAGCCACAGATACGCAGTATTTT. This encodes CASSRRAGQATDTQYF.

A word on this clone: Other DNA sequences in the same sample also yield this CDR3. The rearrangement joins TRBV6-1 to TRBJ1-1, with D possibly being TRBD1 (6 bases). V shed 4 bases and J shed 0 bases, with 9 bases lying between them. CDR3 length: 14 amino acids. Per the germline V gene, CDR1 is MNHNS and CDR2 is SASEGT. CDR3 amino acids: CASSVTGLNTEAFF. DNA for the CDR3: TGTGCCAGCAGTGTGACAGGCTTGAACACTGAAGCTTTCTTT.

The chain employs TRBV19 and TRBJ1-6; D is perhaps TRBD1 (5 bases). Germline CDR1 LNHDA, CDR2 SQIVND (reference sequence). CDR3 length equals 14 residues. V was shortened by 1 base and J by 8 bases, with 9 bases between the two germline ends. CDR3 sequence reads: CASSIAGRDSPLHF. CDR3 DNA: TGTGCCAGTAGTATAGCAGGGAGGGATTCACCCCTCCACTTT.

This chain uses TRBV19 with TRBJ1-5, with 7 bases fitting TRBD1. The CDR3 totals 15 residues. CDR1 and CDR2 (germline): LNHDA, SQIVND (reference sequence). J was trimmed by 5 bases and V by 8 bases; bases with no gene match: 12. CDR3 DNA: TGTGCCAGTCAGGCATGGACAGGCACCGATCAGCCCCAGCATTTT. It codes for CASQAWTGTDQPQHF.

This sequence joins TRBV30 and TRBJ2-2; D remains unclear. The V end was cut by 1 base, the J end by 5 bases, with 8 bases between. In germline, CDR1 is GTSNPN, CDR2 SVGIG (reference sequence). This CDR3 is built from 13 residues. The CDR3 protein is CAWSGQTTGELFF. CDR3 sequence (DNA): TGTGCCTGGAGTGGTCAGACAACCGGGGAGCTGTTTTTT.

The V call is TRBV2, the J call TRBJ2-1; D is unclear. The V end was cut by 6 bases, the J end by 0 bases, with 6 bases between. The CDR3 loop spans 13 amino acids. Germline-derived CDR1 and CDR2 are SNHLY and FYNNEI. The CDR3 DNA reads TGTGCCAGCAGCGCTACCTCCTACAATGAGCAGTTCTTC. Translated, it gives CASSATSYNEQFF.